This record covers a single TCR beta chain. The antigen is undetermined. Germline is not matched at one junction end, which may reflect a read error. CDR1 is SGHDN, CDR2 FVKESK, per germline. The CDR3 loop spans 15 amino acids. This entry belongs to a study of tumor-infiltrating lymphocytes in primary liver carcinoma. Study in general: The patients included men and women who were aged 30 to 69 years. Study results and limitations: CD4+ and CD8+ repertoires could not be compared in these unsorted bulk samples.

Blood RNA was derived from unsorted whole blood, and germline DNA was extracted too. A primer in the constant region served to generate TCR beta cDNA from roughly 520 ng of total RNA. A slightly modified ARM-PCR protocol with three nested multiplex PCR rounds produced these TCR beta libraries. Each of the first two PCR rounds ran approximately 11 cycles with TRBV1-TRBV30 forward and C-beta reverse primers. MiXCR, run by TCRdb on the multiplex PCR reads, gives a single entry per CDR3 protein. Of 190,000 or so distinct CDR3 sequences in the sample, about 65% were seen once. Sample: peripheral blood. The chain joins TRBV14 to TRBJ1-1, with D tentatively TRBD1 (5 bases). The receptor was derived from an older woman with primary liver carcinoma and hepatitis B virus infection. In DNA, the CDR3 is TGTGCCAGCAAGGACCCCAGGGCGGGGAACACTGAAGCTTCCTTT. Encoded protein: CASKDPRAGNTEASF.